This TCR beta chain appears in the sequencing data of a study of cytomegalovirus exposure and HLA in healthy donors. On the study more broadly: There were a few hundred genotyped donors. Of these, 81% fell in the genetic ancestry cluster associated with self-reported Caucasian donors. Study findings and constraints: Later work showed greater clonal expansion in HLA-associated TCR beta chains than in equally common others.

As to this clone: Its antigen is not known.

60 Vbeta and 13 Jbeta primers were used in PCR. Sequenced by immunoSEQ multiplex PCR; TCRdb stores in-frame clones only, minus some. The repertoire holds 90,000 to 110,000 clones, with roughly two thirds as singletons. Germline V gene data show CDR1 as SGHNT and CDR2 as YENEEA. This CDR3 has 17 amino acids. The V segment lost 5 bases and the J segment 8 bases; nucleotides outside the gene matches: 9. This TCR came from a man between 25 and 39 years old in good health and CMV-seronegative. The source material was PBMCs. This chain links TRBV11-3 with TRBJ2-1; 16 bases are shared with TRBD2. CDR3 residues: CASSGGTSGRAGDEQFF. CDR3 sequence (DNA): TGTGCCAGCAGCGGAGGGACTAGCGGGAGGGCTGGGGATGAGCAGTTCTTC.